A selection of T cell receptor beta chains follows, all from one sample in a study of cytomegalovirus exposure and HLA in healthy donors. Sequencing used immunoSEQ multiplex PCR; TCRdb keeps in-frame clones, though not all of them. The sample lists fewer than 130,000 clones, approximately 83% occurring once. Material: PBMCs. The receptors here all came from a man between 40 and 49 years old in good health and CMV-seronegative. The CDR3 runs from the conserved cysteine through the conserved F or W. A D gene is named only where the DNA matches it firmly. Size values are once, few and many counts, or a class for expanded clones, and some rows have none.

v_gene	d_gene	abundance	j_gene	CDR3aa	CDR3nt
TRBV6-4	NA	NA	TRBJ1-3	CASSDYRSSGNTIYF	TGTGCCAGCAGTGATTACAGAAGCTCTGGAAACACCATATATTTT
TRBV27	TRBD1	NA	TRBJ2-1	CASRVQGKNEQFF	TGTGCCAGCAGGGTACAGGGGAAAAATGAGCAGTTCTTC
TRBV19	TRBD1	once	TRBJ1-5	CASRTGGEGNQPQHF	TGTGCCAGTAGGACAGGGGGCGAAGGCAATCAGCCCCAGCATTTT
TRBV2	TRBD1	NA	TRBJ2-5	CASSGPGQGGETQYF	TGTGCCAGCAGCGGTCCGGGACAGGGGGGAGAGACCCAGTACTTC
TRBV7-8	NA	few	TRBJ1-1	CASSLAGPGNTEAFF	TGTGCCAGCAGCTTAGCGGGCCCAGGGAACACTGAAGCTTTCTTT
TRBV5-1	NA	NA	TRBJ2-3	CASSLAGVYTDTQYF	TGCGCCAGCAGCTTGGCCGGGGTCTACACAGATACGCAGTATTTT
TRBV5-1	NA	NA	TRBJ2-1	CASSLRVQTYNEQFF	TGCGCCAGCAGCTTACGGGTCCAGACCTACAATGAGCAGTTCTTC
TRBV5-6	NA	NA	TRBJ1-1	CASSPRVLRRTEAFF	TGTGCCAGCAGCCCCCGGGTATTAAGGCGGACTGAAGCTTTCTTT
TRBV14	TRBD2	NA	TRBJ2-3	CASSQGLADSTDTQYF	TGTGCCAGCAGCCAAGGACTAGCGGACAGCACAGATACGCAGTATTTT
TRBV10-3	TRBD1	NA	TRBJ1-5	CAISESLLTGGQGQPQHF	TGTGCCATCAGTGAGTCGCTCCTTACAGGGGGCCAGGGTCAGCCCCAGCATTTT
TRBV29-1	TRBD1	NA	TRBJ1-1	CSVGAIGGLGEAFF	TGCAGCGTTGGGGCTATAGGGGGCCTTGGGGAAGCTTTCTTT
TRBV2	TRBD1	NA	TRBJ1-1	CASDGQVARAEAFF	TGTGCCAGCGACGGACAGGTGGCCAGGGCTGAAGCTTTCTTT
TRBV28	TRBD1	NA	TRBJ1-2	CASSLFRTGGPHSMGYTF	TGTGCCAGCAGTTTATTTCGGACAGGGGGCCCCCATTCTATGGGCTACACCTTC
TRBV21-1	NA	NA	TRBJ1-1	CASSLRDRGLRAEAFF	TGTGCCAGCAGCCTCCGGGACAGGGGGCTCAGAGCTGAAGCTTTCTTT
TRBV7-2	TRBD2	NA	TRBJ2-7	CASSAWGGPYEQYF	TGTGCCAGCAGCGCTTGGGGGGGACCCTACGAGCAGTACTTC
TRBV18	NA	NA	TRBJ2-5	CASSPSRGPRETQYF	TGTGCCAGCTCACCATCCAGGGGCCCGCGAGAGACCCAGTACTTC